This T cell receptor beta chain was captured in a study of cytomegalovirus exposure and HLA in healthy donors. Study-level findings and limits: Analysis was carried out at a later point, and it linked a missense DCLRE1C variant to TCR beta V- and J-gene trimming. Specific recognition of CMV antigens was confirmed in vitro for a few chains (all CMV-associated).

Primers included in the PCR were 60 Vbeta and 13 Jbeta primers. Clones were read by immunoSEQ multiplex PCR, and TCRdb kept only the in-frame ones, dropping some. This table holds about 190,000 clones, around 75% found once. As for this clone: Its antigen remains unknown.

CDR3 length equals 12 residues. Germline CDR1 is SGHAT and CDR2 is FQNNGV. Trimming took 6 bases from V and 6 from J, leaving 10 bases between them. The chain recombines TRBV11-2 with TRBJ2-3, with D uncertain. The source material was PBMCs. The sequence was obtained from a woman aged 30 to 39 in good health and CMV-seropositive. CDR3 sequence (DNA): TGTGCCAGCAGTCTGAGTCTCGATACGCAGTATTTT. As protein: CASSLSLDTQYF. Together with reference TRBV11-2 and TRBJ2-3, the CDR3 gives the full variable domain: EAGVAQSPRYKIIEKRQSVAFWCNPISGHATLYWYQQILGQGPKLLIQFQNNGVVDDSQLPKDRFSAERLKGVDSTLKIQPAKLEDSAVYLCASSLSLDTQYFGPGTRLTVL.